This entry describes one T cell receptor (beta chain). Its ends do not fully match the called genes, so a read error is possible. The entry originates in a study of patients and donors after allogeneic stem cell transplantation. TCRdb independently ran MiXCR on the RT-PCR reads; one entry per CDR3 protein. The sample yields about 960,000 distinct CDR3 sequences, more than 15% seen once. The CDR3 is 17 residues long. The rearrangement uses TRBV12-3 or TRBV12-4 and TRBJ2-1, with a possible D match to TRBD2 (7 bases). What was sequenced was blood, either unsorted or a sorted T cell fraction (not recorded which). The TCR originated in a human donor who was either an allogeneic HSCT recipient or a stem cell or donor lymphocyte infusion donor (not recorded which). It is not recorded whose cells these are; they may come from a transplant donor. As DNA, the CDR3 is TGTGTCAGCAGTTGGGACCGGGGGCTAGCGGAGTTCAATGAGCAGTTCTTC. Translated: CVSSWDRGLAEFNEQFF.